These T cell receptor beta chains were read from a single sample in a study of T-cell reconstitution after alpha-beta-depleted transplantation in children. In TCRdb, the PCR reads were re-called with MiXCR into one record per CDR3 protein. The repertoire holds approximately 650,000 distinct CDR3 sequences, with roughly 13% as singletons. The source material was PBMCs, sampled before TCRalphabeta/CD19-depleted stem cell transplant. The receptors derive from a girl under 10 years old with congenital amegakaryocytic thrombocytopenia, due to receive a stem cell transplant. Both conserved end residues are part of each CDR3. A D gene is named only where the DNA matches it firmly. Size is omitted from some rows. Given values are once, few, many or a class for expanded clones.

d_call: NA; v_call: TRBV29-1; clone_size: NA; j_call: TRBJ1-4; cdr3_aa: CSVEGGAGDEKLFF; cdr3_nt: TGCAGCGTTGAGGGGGGGGCTGGTGATGAAAAACTGTTTTTT
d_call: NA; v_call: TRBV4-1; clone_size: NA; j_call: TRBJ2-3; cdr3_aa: CASSQDATVLTDTQYF; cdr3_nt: TGCGCCAGCAGCCAAGATGCGACGGTTCTCACAGATACGCAGTATTTT
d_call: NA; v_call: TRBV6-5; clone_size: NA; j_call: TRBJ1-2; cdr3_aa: CASSYPIEPRLRDTF; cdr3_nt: TGTGCCAGCAGTTACCCTATAGAGCCTCGTCTCCGCGACACCTTC
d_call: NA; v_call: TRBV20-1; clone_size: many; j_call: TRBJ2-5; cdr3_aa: CSASTGTETQYF; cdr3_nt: TGCAGTGCTAGTACCGGAACGGAGACCCAGTACTTC
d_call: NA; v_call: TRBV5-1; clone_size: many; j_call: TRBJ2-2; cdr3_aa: CASSDVGSRELFF; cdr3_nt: TGCGCCAGCAGCGACGTGGGGTCTCGGGAGCTGTTTTTT
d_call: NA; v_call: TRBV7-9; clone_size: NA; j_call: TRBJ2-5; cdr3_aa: CASSLAVGYQETQYF; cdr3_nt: TGTGCCAGCAGCTTAGCGGTGGGGTACCAAGAGACCCAGTACTTC
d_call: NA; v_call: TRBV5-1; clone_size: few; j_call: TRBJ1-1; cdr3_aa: CASSPDTRREAFF; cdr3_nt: TGCGCCAGCAGCCCCGACACCAGACGTGAAGCTTTCTTT
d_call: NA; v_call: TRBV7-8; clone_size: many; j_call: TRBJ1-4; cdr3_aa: CASSLAGAEKLFF; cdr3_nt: TGTGCCAGCAGCTTGGCAGGAGCGGAAAAACTGTTTTTT
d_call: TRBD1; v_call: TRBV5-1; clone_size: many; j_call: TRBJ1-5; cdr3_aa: CASSPGTGAQPQHF; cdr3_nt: TGCGCCAGCAGCCCGGGGACAGGGGCACAGCCCCAGCATTTT
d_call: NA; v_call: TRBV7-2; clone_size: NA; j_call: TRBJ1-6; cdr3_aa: CASGLKAATPLHF; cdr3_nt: TGTGCCAGCGGCTTAAAGGCAGCCACACCCCTCCACTTT
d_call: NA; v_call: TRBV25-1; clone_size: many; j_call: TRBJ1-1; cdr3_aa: CASSEGEGNTEAFF; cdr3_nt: TGTGCCAGCAGTGAGGGGGAGGGGAACACTGAAGCTTTCTTT
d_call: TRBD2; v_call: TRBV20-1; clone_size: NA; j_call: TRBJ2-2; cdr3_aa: CSARDMTSGNTGELFF; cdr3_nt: TGCAGTGCTAGAGATATGACTAGCGGGAACACCGGGGAGCTGTTTTTT
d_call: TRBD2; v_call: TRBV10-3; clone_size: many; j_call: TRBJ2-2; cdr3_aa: CAIGEREGQNTGELFF; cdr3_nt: TGTGCCATCGGTGAGCGGGAGGGCCAGAACACCGGGGAGCTGTTTTTT
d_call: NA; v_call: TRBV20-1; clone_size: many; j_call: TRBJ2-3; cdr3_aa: CSPHAGRRTDTQYF; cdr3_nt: TGCAGTCCCCATGCGGGCAGGCGCACAGATACGCAGTATTTT
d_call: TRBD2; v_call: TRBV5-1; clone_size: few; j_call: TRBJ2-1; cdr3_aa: CASSSLAMGNEQFF; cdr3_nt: TGCGCCAGCAGCTCACTAGCGATGGGGAATGAGCAGTTCTTC
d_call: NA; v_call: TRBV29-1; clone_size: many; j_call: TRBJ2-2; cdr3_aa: CSTLGSTGELFF; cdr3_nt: TGCAGCACCCTAGGGAGCACCGGGGAGCTGTTTTTT
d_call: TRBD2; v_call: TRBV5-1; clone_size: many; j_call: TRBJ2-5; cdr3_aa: CASSTGRLAGDETQYF; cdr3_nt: TGCGCCAGCAGCACTGGACGACTAGCGGGAGACGAGACCCAGTACTTC
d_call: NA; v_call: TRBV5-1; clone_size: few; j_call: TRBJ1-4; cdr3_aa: CASSLRRVANEKLFF; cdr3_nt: TGCGCCAGCAGCTTGCGGAGGGTGGCTAATGAAAAACTGTTTTTT
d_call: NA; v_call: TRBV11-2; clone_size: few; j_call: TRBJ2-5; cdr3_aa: CASSLEGERPTRETQYF; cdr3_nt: TGTGCCAGCAGCTTAGAGGGGGAGCGCCCCACCAGAGAGACCCAGTACTTC
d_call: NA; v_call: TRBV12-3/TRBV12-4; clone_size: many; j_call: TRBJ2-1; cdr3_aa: CASSYLGEWGPLF; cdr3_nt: TGTGCCAGCAGTTACTTGGGGGAGTGGGGGCCTCTCTTC
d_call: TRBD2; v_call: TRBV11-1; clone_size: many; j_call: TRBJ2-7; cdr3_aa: CASSLSRSSGRSSSYEQYF; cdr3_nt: TGTGCCAGCAGCTTAAGCCGGAGTAGCGGGAGATCGAGCTCCTACGAGCAGTACTTC
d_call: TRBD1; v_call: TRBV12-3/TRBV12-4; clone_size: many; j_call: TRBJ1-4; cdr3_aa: CASTKGYRGEKLFF; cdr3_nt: TGTGCCAGCACAAAGGGGTACAGGGGTGAAAAACTGTTTTTT
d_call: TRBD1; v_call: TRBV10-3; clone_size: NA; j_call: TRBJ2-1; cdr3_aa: CAISESGQGAGEQFF; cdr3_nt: TGTGCCATCAGTGAGTCGGGACAGGGGGCCGGTGAGCAGTTCTTC
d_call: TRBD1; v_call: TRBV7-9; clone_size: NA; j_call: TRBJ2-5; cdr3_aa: CASSPVGGTGQETQYF; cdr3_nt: TGTGCCAGCAGCCCTGTAGGAGGGACAGGGCAAGAGACCCAGTACTTC
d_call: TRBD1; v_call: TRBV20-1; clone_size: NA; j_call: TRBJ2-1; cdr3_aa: CSAPGTGNKEQFF; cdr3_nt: TGCAGTGCTCCCGGGACAGGGAACAAGGAGCAGTTCTTC
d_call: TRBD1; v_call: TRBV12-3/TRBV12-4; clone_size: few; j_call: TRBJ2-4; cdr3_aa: CASNIDRADIQYF; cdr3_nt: TGTGCCAGCAATATCGACAGGGCGGACATTCAGTACTTC
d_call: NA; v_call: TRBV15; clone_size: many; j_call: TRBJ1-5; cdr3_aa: CATGHDTLSNQPQHF; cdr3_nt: TGTGCCACCGGACACGATACCCTTAGCAATCAGCCCCAGCATTTT
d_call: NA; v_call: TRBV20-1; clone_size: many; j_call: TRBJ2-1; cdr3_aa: CSAVTLSAFGYNEQFF; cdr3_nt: TGCAGTGCGGTGACCCTTAGTGCCTTCGGGTACAATGAGCAGTTCTTC
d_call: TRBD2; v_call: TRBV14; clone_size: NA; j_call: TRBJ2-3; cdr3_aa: CASSQDRRASGTDTQYF; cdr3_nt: TGTGCCAGCAGCCAAGATCGGAGGGCTAGCGGAACAGATACGCAGTATTTT
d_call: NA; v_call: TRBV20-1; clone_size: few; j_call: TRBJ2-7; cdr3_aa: CSARDRLRSVHEQYF; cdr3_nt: TGCAGTGCTAGAGATCGCCTCCGGAGCGTCCACGAGCAGTACTTC
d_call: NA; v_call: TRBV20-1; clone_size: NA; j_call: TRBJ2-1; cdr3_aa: CSARVSSSRLTYNEQFF; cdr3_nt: TGCAGTGCTAGGGTTAGCTCCTCTCGCCTGACCTACAATGAGCAGTTCTTC
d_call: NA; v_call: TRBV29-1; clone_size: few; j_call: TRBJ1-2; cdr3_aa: CSVGGPPGAGPNYGYTF; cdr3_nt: TGCAGCGTTGGGGGACCCCCGGGCGCCGGACCTAACTATGGCTACACCTTC
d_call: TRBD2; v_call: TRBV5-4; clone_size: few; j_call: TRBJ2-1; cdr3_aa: CASSEGLAGGYNEQFF; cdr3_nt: TGTGCCAGCAGCGAAGGACTAGCGGGAGGATACAATGAGCAGTTCTTC
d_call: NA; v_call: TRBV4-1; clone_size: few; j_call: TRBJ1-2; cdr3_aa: CASSQPFSANYGYTF; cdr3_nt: TGCGCCAGCAGCCAGCCCTTCAGTGCTAACTATGGCTACACCTTC
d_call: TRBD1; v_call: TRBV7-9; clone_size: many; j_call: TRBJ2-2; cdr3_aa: CASSLLDRGSIGELFF; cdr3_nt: TGTGCCAGCAGCTTATTGGACAGGGGATCGATCGGGGAGCTGTTTTTT
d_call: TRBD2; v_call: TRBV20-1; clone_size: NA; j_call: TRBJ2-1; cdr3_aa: CSASRGAGGYNEQFF; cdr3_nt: TGCAGTGCTAGCCGTGGGGCGGGAGGGTACAATGAGCAGTTCTTC
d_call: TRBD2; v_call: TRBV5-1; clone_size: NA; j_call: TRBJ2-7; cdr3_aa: CASSTQLSGKSSYEQYF; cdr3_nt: TGCGCCAGCAGCACACAATTGAGCGGGAAGAGCTCCTACGAGCAGTACTTC
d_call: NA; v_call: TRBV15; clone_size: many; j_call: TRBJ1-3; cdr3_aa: CATSRGDNSGNTIYF; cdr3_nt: TGTGCCACCAGCAGAGGGGACAACTCTGGAAACACCATATATTTT
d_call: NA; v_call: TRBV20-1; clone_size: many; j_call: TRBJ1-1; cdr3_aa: CSARDRQGWVTEAFF; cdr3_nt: TGCAGTGCTAGAGATCGGCAAGGTTGGGTGACTGAAGCTTTCTTT
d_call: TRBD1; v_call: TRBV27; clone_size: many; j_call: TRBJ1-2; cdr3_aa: CASRDRAGPLYGYTF; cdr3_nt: TGTGCCAGCAGGGACAGGGCAGGGCCTCTCTATGGCTACACCTTC
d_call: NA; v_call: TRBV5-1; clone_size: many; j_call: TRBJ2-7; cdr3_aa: CASSLDSIGEQYF; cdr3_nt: TGCGCCAGCAGCCTAGACTCCATCGGCGAGCAGTACTTC
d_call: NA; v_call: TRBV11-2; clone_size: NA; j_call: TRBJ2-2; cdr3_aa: CASSFNTITGELFF; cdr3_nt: TGTGCCAGCAGCTTTAATACCATTACCGGGGAGCTGTTTTTT
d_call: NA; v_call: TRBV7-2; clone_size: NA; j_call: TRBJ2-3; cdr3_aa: CASRSPTRGDTQYF; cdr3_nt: TGTGCCAGCAGGTCGCCGACTCGTGGAGATACGCAGTATTTT
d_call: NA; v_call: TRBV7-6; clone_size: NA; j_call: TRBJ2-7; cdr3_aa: CASSLSQGSRQYF; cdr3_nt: TGTGCCAGCAGCTTATCACAGGGTTCTCGGCAGTACTTC
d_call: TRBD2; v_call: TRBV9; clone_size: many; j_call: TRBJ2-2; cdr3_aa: CASSGRGLAGSTGELFF; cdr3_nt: TGTGCCAGCAGCGGACGAGGACTAGCGGGAAGCACCGGGGAGCTGTTTTTT
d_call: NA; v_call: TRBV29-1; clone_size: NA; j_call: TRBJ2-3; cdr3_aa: CSVEDPMDRKINTQYF; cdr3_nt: TGCAGCGTTGAAGATCCTATGGACCGGAAAATTAATACGCAGTATTTT
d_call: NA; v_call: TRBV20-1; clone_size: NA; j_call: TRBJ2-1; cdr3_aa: CSARGEGGIVDEQFF; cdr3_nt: TGCAGTGCTAGGGGGGAAGGAGGGATTGTGGATGAGCAGTTCTTC